The rows below give T cell receptor beta chains drawn from one sample of a study of cytomegalovirus exposure and HLA in healthy donors. TCRdb's copy holds only in-frame clones and misses some; the assay was immunoSEQ multiplex PCR. In the table there are more than 150,000 clones, roughly 82% of which are singletons. The material sequenced was PBMCs. These TCRs come from a girl aged 2 to 9 in good health and CMV-seropositive. Both conserved end residues are part of each CDR3. The D gene is left open where the match is weak. The size entry is marked missing in some rows and otherwise reads once, few, many or a size class.

TRBJ2-1,12,NA,TRBV2,TRBD2,CASRGLAGGKFF,TGTGCCAGCAGAGGACTAGCGGGAGGGAAGTTCTTC
TRBJ2-1,12,NA,TRBV5-1,NA,CASSLDRNEQFF,TGCGCCAGCAGCTTGGATCGCAATGAGCAGTTCTTC
TRBJ1-2,12,NA,TRBV7-9,NA,CASSTLKYGYTF,TGTGCCAGCAGCACCCTAAAGTATGGCTACACCTTC
TRBJ2-7,14,NA,TRBV30,NA,CASPLKGVGGEQYF,TGTGCCTCCCCCCTGAAGGGAGTGGGTGGCGAGCAGTACTTC
TRBJ1-1,15,NA,TRBV6-1,NA,CASSDIYAMNTEAFF,TGTGCCAGCAGTGATATCTATGCCATGAACACTGAAGCTTTCTTT
TRBJ2-4,20,NA,TRBV6-1,NA,CASSEVAARRLILAKNIQYF,TGTGCCAGCAGTGAAGTAGCGGCCAGACGCCTAATACTAGCCAAAAACATTCAGTACTTC
TRBJ2-1,15,NA,TRBV6-5,NA,CASRERATIYNEQFF,TGTGCCAGCAGAGAGAGGGCCACTATCTACAATGAGCAGTTCTTC
TRBJ2-1,17,NA,TRBV12-5,NA,CASGLDLLRDSYNEQFF,TGTGCTAGTGGTCTGGACCTACTCAGGGACTCCTACAATGAGCAGTTCTTC
TRBJ2-2,17,once,TRBV11-3,TRBD1,CASSLGLTGPNTGELFF,TGTGCCAGCAGCTTAGGGTTGACAGGGCCGAACACCGGGGAGCTGTTTTTT
TRBJ1-6,19,once,TRBV6-1,TRBD1,CASSEIKDRAISYNSPLHF,TGTGCCAGCAGTGAAATAAAGGACAGGGCAATCTCCTATAATTCACCCCTCCACTTT
TRBJ1-2,15,NA,TRBV6-1,NA,CASSDLPTSPGGYTF,TGTGCCAGCAGTGATTTACCGACTTCCCCCGGTGGCTACACCTTC
TRBJ2-1,14,NA,TRBV2,TRBD1,CASQGGSSYNEQFF,TGTGCCAGCCAAGGGGGCAGCTCCTACAATGAGCAGTTCTTC
TRBJ2-7,18,NA,TRBV7-3,TRBD1,CASSLIGATGRRSYEQYF,TGTGCCAGCAGCTTAATCGGGGCGACAGGGCGTCGGAGCTACGAGCAGTACTTC
TRBJ2-1,16,NA,TRBV7-9,TRBD2,CASSLWTSGRVDEQFF,TGTGCCAGCAGCTTGTGGACTAGCGGGAGGGTTGATGAGCAGTTCTTC
TRBJ2-3,13,NA,TRBV10-1,NA,CASSETGTDTQYF,TGCGCCAGCAGTGAGACAGGCACAGATACGCAGTATTTT
TRBJ1-6,15,NA,TRBV2,NA,CAYGMTSAGDSPLHF,TGTGCCTACGGGATGACCTCGGCAGGGGATTCACCCCTCCACTTT
TRBJ1-4,14,once,TRBV19,NA,CASSMSQINEKLFF,TGTGCCAGTAGTATGTCGCAGATTAATGAAAAACTGTTTTTT
TRBJ1-2,13,NA,TRBV9,NA,CASSRDGRGGYTF,TGTGCCAGCAGCCGGGACGGCAGGGGCGGCTACACCTTC
TRBJ1-2,14,once,TRBV5-8,NA,CATPQQGRIGGYTF,TGTGCCACCCCACAGCAGGGAAGGATAGGTGGCTACACCTTC
TRBJ1-4,16,NA,TRBV27,TRBD1,CASSPRQGQYDEKLFF,TGTGCCAGCAGTCCACGACAGGGACAGTATGATGAAAAACTGTTTTTT
TRBJ1-1,14,NA,TRBV5-1,TRBD1,CASSLVGGSTEAFF,TGCGCCAGCAGCCTCGTAGGGGGCTCGACTGAAGCTTTCTTT
TRBJ2-7,15,NA,TRBV18,TRBD1,CASSPRTGGVHEQYF,TGTGCCAGCTCACCCCGGACAGGGGGCGTTCACGAGCAGTACTTC
TRBJ2-7,16,NA,TRBV27,TRBD1,CASSLSITGVYYEQYF,TGTGCCAGCAGTTTATCCATAACAGGGGTCTACTACGAGCAGTACTTC
TRBJ2-7,13,once,TRBV5-1,NA,CASSLQGWNEQYF,TGCGCCAGCAGCTTACAGGGCTGGAACGAGCAGTACTTC
TRBJ2-7,12,NA,TRBV29-1,TRBD1,CSVTGQGREQYF,TGCAGCGTCACCGGACAGGGGCGAGAGCAGTACTTC
TRBJ1-5,14,NA,TRBV5-1,NA,CASSLGPGVQPQHF,TGCGCCAGCAGCTTGGGGCCAGGGGTTCAGCCCCAGCATTTT
TRBJ2-7,14,NA,TRBV5-1,NA,CASSLVGLLYEQYF,TGCGCCAGCAGCTTGGTCGGTCTGTTGTACGAGCAGTACTTC
TRBJ2-5,11,NA,TRBV19,NA,CATTWSGEQYF,TGTGCCACCACCTGGTCAGGTGAGCAGTACTTC
TRBJ1-1,16,NA,TRBV11-2,TRBD1,CASSLVPKQGYTEAFF,TGTGCCAGCAGCTTAGTCCCAAAACAGGGGTACACTGAAGCTTTCTTT
TRBJ1-1,18,NA,TRBV6-1,NA,CASSEAMGGESWNTEAFF,TGTGCCAGCAGTGAAGCGATGGGGGGGGAGTCGTGGAACACTGAAGCTTTCTTT
TRBJ2-2,13,NA,TRBV9,NA,CASSVGFTGELFF,TGTGCCAGCAGCGTCGGTTTCACCGGGGAGCTGTTTTTT
TRBJ2-7,15,NA,TRBV27,NA,CASSSQVPQAYEQYF,TGTGCCAGCAGTTCCCAGGTCCCCCAAGCCTACGAGCAGTACTTC
TRBJ1-3,15,NA,TRBV7-9,TRBD1,CASSFGQGSWNTIYF,TGTGCCAGCAGCTTCGGACAGGGAAGTTGGAACACCATATATTTT
TRBJ2-7,12,NA,TRBV2,NA,CASSRQSYEQYF,TGTGCCAGCAGTAGACAGAGCTACGAGCAGTACTTC
TRBJ2-1,15,NA,TRBV5-4,TRBD1,CASSLGQSSYNEQFF,TGTGCCAGCAGCCTGGGACAGAGCTCCTACAATGAGCAGTTCTTC